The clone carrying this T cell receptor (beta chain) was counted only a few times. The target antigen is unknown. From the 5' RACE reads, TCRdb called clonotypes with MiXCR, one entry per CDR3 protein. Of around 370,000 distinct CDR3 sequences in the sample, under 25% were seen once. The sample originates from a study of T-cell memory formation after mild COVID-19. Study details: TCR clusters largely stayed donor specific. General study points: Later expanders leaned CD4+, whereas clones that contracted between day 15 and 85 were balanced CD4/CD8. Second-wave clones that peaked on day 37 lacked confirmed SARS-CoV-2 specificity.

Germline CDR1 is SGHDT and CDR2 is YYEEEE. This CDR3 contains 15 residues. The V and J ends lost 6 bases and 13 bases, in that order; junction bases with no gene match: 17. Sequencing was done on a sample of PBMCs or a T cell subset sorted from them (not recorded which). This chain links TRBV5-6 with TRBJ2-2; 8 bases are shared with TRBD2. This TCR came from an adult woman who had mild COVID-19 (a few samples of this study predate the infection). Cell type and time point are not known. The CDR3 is CASTRGGTRAHRLFF. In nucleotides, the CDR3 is TGTGCCAGCACCCGGGGAGGGACTAGGGCCCATCGGCTGTTTTTT.